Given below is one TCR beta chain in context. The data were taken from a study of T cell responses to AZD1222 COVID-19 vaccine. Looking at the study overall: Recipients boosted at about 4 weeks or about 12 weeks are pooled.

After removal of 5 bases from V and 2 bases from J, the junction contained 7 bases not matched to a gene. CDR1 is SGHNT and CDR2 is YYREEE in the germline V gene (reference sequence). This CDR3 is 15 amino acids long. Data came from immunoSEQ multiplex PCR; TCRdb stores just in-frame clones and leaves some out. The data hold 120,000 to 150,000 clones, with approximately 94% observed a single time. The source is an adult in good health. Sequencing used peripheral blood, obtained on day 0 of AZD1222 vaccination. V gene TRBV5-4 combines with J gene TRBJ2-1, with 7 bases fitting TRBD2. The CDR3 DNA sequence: TGTGCCAGCAGTTCTGGACTAGTAACCTACAATGAGCAGTTCTTC. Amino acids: CASSSGLVTYNEQFF.